These 24 T cell receptor beta chains were sequenced from one sample in a study of OX40 agonist ivuxolimab in advanced cancers. Repertoires were generated with immunoSEQ multiplex PCR, while TCRdb's copy carries only in-frame clones and drops some. This sample yields 40,000 or so clones, of which more than 75% are seen a single time; 14% to 15% belongs to the top ten. The input for sequencing was CD4+ or CD8+ T cells sorted from blood, taken in a trial of the OX40 agonist ivuxolimab. The receptors originated from an adult with an advanced solid tumor such as melanoma, head and neck, liver or kidney cancer.

The genes are TRBV7-9 and TRBJ2-7, with 9 bases identical to TRBD1. The V segment lost 6 bases and the J segment 3 bases; nucleotides outside the gene matches: 15. This CDR3 is built from 17 residues. Germline values: CDR1 SEHNR, CDR2 FQNEAQ (reference sequence). The CDR3 nucleotides are TGTGCCAGCAGGTCCGGATGGGGGCCGGGACAGGGCTACGAGCAGTACTTC. Encoded protein: CASRSGWGPGQGYEQYF.

The chain has TRBV11-3 and TRBJ2-7; D call uncertain. CDR1 SGHNT and CDR2 YENEEA come from the germline V gene. The CDR3 loop spans 14 amino acids. The V end lost 3 bases, the J end lost 3 bases, and 12 bases lay between the germline ends. Here the CDR3 reads CASSFSGGLYEQYF. The CDR3 DNA reads TGTGCCAGCAGCTTCTCTGGTGGCCTCTACGAGCAGTACTTC.

The chain uses TRBV11-2 and TRBJ2-7; possible D gene TRBD1, 6 bases. V lost 1 base and J lost 2, with 12 bases in between. CDR3 length: 15 amino acids. Germline CDR1 is SGHAT and CDR2 is FQNNGV. Here the CDR3 reads CASSLVGDTTYEQYF. CDR3 sequence (DNA): TGTGCCAGCAGCTTAGTGGGGGACACCACCTACGAGCAGTACTTC.

The chain couples TRBV27 to TRBJ2-4; 9 nucleotides align to TRBD1. The V gene's germline CDR1 is MNHEY and CDR2 SMNVEV (reference sequence). This CDR3 is 15 amino acids long. Trimming at V came to 3 bases and at J to 7 bases, leaving 7 bases not matched to a gene. The CDR3 DNA is TGTGCCAGCAGTTTCACCGGACAGGGGTTGAACATTCAGTACTTC. Amino acids: CASSFTGQGLNIQYF.

The chain uses TRBV6-5 and TRBJ2-1; the D gene is possibly TRBD2 (6 bases). V was pared by 7 bases and J by 8 bases, with 18 bases between. This CDR3 is 14 amino acids long. Germline CDR1 MNHEY, CDR2 SVGAGI. The CDR3 spells CASKETGVYHEQFF. As DNA, the CDR3 is TGTGCCAGCAAAGAGACGGGAGTTTACCATGAGCAGTTCTTC.

CDR3 in amino acids: CASSPHRGDTEAFF. In DNA form, the CDR3 reads TGTGCCAGCAGCCCCCACAGGGGTGACACTGAAGCTTTCTTT. V and J are TRBV7-9 and TRBJ1-1; 7 bases line up with TRBD1. CDR3 length: 14 amino acids. Germline V CDR1 and CDR2: SEHNR, FQNEAQ (reference sequence). V lost 5 bases, J lost 3 bases, and 6 bases stayed unmatched.

The chain employs TRBV13 and TRBJ2-3, with 12 positions matching TRBD1. Trimming cost V 6 bases and J 7 bases; bases outside gene matches: 2. The germline V gene has CDR1 PRHDT and CDR2 FYEKMQ (reference sequence). This CDR3 has 13 amino acids. CDR3 DNA: TGTGCCAGCAGGGGACAGGGGGCATATACGCAGTATTTT. This translates into CASRGQGAYTQYF.

The CDR3 bases are TGTGCCAGCAGCCCTGGGACAGGGGGTTTCAACGAGCAGTACTTC. The encoded protein is CASSPGTGGFNEQYF. This sequence joins TRBV28 and TRBJ2-7; 11 bases are shared with TRBD1. This CDR3 is 15 amino acids long. The V segment lost 6 bases and the J segment 5 bases; nucleotides outside the gene matches: 9. Germline CDR1 reads MDHEN; CDR2 reads SYDVKM.

The V and J genes are TRBV6-1 and TRBJ2-2; weak D call: TRBD2 (6 bases). Germline CDR1 and CDR2: MNHNS and SASEGT. CDR3 size: 14 residues. V lost 4 bases, J lost 7 bases, and 13 bases lay in between. The CDR3 spells CASSAASAGGELFF. The CDR3 coding sequence is TGTGCCAGCAGTGCGGCTAGCGCTGGCGGGGAGCTGTTTTTT.

This chain joins TRBV28 and TRBJ2-5, with 12 bases identical to TRBD2. Germline assignment: CDR1 MDHEN and CDR2 SYDVKM. The junction had 1 base not matched to a gene; V was cut back by 1 base and J by 4 bases. The CDR3 spans 15 residues. The CDR3 region is CASSLLLAGGETQYF. The CDR3 DNA sequence: TGTGCCAGCAGTTTATTACTAGCGGGAGGAGAGACCCAGTACTTC.

The rearrangement joins TRBV11-2 to TRBJ2-2, with D possibly being TRBD1 (6 bases). V lost 5 bases and J lost 7, with 11 bases in between. CDR3 length: 13 amino acids. Germline V gene sequence: CDR1 SGHAT, CDR2 FQNNGV. The CDR3: CASSPLGGGELFF. CDR3 sequence (DNA): TGTGCCAGCAGCCCGCTAGGGGGCGGGGAGCTGTTTTTT.

This rearrangement joins TRBV7-2 to TRBJ2-5, with 8 bases lining up with TRBD2. TRBJ2-7 matches the DNA end more closely, so the J call is doubtful. The CDR3 runs 13 residues. Per the germline V gene, CDR1 is SGHTA and CDR2 is FQGNSA. The CDR3 region is CATRGGHTYEQYF. CDR3 bases: TGTGCCACCCGGGGGGGGCATACCTACGAGCAGTACTTC.

V usage is TRBV6-1 and J usage is TRBJ2-1; D unclear. Trimming cost V 5 bases and J 4 bases, with 0 bases left between them. In germline, CDR1 is MNHNS, CDR2 SASEGT. This CDR3 contains 10 residues. CDR3 nucleotide sequence: TGTGCCAGCAGTTACAATGAGCAGTTCTTC. This translates into CASSYNEQFF.

A remark on this clone: An end of the junction does not agree with germline; a read error may underlie this. The chain combines TRBV20-1 with TRBJ2-3; D is uncertain. Germline loops: CDR1 DFQATT, CDR2 SNEGSKA (reference sequence). This CDR3 region has 10 residues. For the CDR3, the DNA is TGCAGTGGGAGCACGGATACGCAGTATTTT. Protein sequence: CSGSTDTQYF.

The V call is TRBV7-9, the J call TRBJ2-7; 7 bases are shared with TRBD2. Germline assignment: CDR1 SEHNR and CDR2 FQNEAQ (reference sequence). J gave up 7 bases and V 1 base, and 16 bases lay outside the gene matches. This CDR3 spans 17 amino acids. The CDR3 DNA is TGTGCCAGCAGCTTAGGGAGCGGGACTTACTCCACCCTGGAGCAGTACTTC. Translating it yields CASSLGSGTYSTLEQYF.

This chain uses TRBV13 with TRBJ1-2; D gene ambiguous. V lost 0 bases, J lost 5 bases, and 10 bases lay in between. The CDR3 totals 14 residues. Germline loops: CDR1 PRHDT, CDR2 FYEKMQ (reference sequence). CDR3 in amino acids: CASSLGARLYGYTF. As DNA, the CDR3 is TGTGCCAGCAGCTTAGGAGCGCGGTTGTATGGCTACACCTTC.

V usage is TRBV7-8 and J usage is TRBJ2-1, with 7 bases that match TRBD2. Germline CDR1 reads SGHVS; CDR2 reads FQNEAQ. CDR3 size: 14 residues. V shed 0 bases, J shed 8 bases, and the junction held 4 bases outside the gene matches. This chain's CDR3 is CASSLAGGEDEQFF. CDR3 nucleotide sequence: TGTGCCAGCAGCTTAGCGGGAGGGGAAGATGAGCAGTTCTTC.

The chain has TRBV9 and TRBJ2-1; D is ambiguous. Germline CDR1 reads SGDLS; CDR2 reads YYNGEE. Trimming left V 1 base short and J 8 bases short, with 7 bases between. This CDR3 is built from 12 residues. The CDR3 sequence is CASSVLEDEQFF. Written as DNA, the CDR3 is TGTGCCAGCAGCGTACTGGAAGATGAGCAGTTCTTC.

The chain joins TRBV4-1 to TRBJ1-3, with unresolved D. V lost 0 bases, J lost 3 bases, and 9 bases lay in between. The CDR3 runs 15 residues. CDR1 is MGHRA, CDR2 YSYEKL, per germline. Here the CDR3 reads CASSQDHWFGNTIYF. CDR3 nucleotides: TGCGCCAGCAGCCAAGACCACTGGTTTGGAAACACCATATATTTT.

This clone is medium-sized within its sample. This chain uses TRBV13 with TRBJ2-7; maybe TRBD2 (5 bases). The V and J ends lost 4 bases and 5 bases respectively, with 9 bases between them. The CDR3 covers 12 residues. From germline, CDR1 is PRHDT and CDR2 FYEKMQ (reference sequence). CDR3 residues: CASSSGIHEQYF. The CDR3 nucleotides read TGTGCCAGCAGCTCGGGGATTCACGAGCAGTACTTC.

The gene calls are TRBV7-9 and TRBJ2-1, with unresolved D. The V gene's germline CDR1 is SEHNR and CDR2 FQNEAQ (reference sequence). The CDR3 has 12 residues. Trimming shortened V by 8 bases and J by 12 bases, and 17 bases separated the two germline ends. The CDR3 DNA is TGTGCCAGCGAGCTGGTCGGCCCCCCGCAGTTCTTC. Translation gives CASELVGPPQFF.

The chain has TRBV11-3 and TRBJ2-3; 13 nucleotides match TRBD2. The CDR3 consists of 19 residues. Per germline, CDR1 SGHNT and CDR2 YENEEA. V lost 6 bases, J lost 2 bases, and 14 bases stayed unmatched. The CDR3 is CASSHRLAGGLPPTDTQYF. In DNA, the CDR3 is TGTGCCAGCAGTCACCGACTAGCGGGGGGCCTCCCTCCCACAGATACGCAGTATTTT.

The CDR3 bases are TGTGCCAGCAGCGGACGGACAGGGAACACCGGGGAGCTGTTTTTT. Translating it yields CASSGRTGNTGELFF. The chain combines TRBV9 with TRBJ2-2; TRBD1 matches at 7 bases. The germline gives CDR1 SGDLS, CDR2 YYNGEE. The CDR3 is 15 residues long. V shed 3 bases, J shed 1 base, and the junction held 3 bases outside the gene matches.

The chain uses TRBV10-3 and TRBJ1-1; a weak D match, TRBD1 (5 bases). Deletions cut 5 bases from V and 1 base from J, with 5 bases between. Germline V gene lookup returns CDR1 ENHRY and CDR2 SYGVKD. This CDR3 has 12 amino acids. As DNA, the CDR3 is TGTGCCATCAGTCAGGGGAACACTGAAGCTTTCTTT. Amino acid sequence: CAISQGNTEAFF.